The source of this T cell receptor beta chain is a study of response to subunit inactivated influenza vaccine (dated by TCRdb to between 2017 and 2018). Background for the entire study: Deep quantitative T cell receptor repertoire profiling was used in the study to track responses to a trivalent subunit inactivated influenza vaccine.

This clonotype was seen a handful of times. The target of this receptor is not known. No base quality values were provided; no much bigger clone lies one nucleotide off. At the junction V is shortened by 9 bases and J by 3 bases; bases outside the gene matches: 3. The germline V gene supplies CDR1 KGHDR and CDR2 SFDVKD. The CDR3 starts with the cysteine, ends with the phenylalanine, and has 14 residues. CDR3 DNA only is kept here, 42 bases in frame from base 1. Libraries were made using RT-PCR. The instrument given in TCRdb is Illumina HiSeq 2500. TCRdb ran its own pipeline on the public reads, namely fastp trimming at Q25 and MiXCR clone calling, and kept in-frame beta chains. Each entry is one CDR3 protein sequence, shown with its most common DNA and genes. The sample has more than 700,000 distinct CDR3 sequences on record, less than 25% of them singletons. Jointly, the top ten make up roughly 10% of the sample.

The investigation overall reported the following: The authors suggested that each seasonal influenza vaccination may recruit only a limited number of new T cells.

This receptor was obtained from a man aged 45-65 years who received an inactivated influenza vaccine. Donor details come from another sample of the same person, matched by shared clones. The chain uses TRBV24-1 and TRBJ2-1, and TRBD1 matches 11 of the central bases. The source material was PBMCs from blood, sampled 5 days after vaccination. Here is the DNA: TGTGCCACCTCCGGGACAGGGGGCTACAATGAGCAGTTCTTC. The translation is CATSGTGGYNEQFF.